This is a list of T cell receptor beta chains from one sample in a study of Graves' ophthalmopathy and Graves' hyperthyroidism. TCRdb reanalysed the multiplex PCR reads using MiXCR and keeps one entry per CDR3 protein. The sample records a few hundred thousand distinct CDR3 sequences, about two fifths being singletons. Sequencing was performed on peripheral blood or thyroid tissue (not recorded which). The receptor source for this set is an adult man with Graves' hyperthyroidism. CDR3s include the opening cysteine and the closing phenylalanine or tryptophan. The D gene is left open where the match is weak. Some rows have no size entry. The others give once, few or many, or a class for an expanded clone.

d_gene	j_gene	v_gene	abundance	CDR3aa	CDR3nt
NA	TRBJ2-7	TRBV28	few	CASRSGAPYEQYF	TGTGCCAGCAGATCAGGAGCCCCCTACGAGCAGTACTTC
TRBD1	TRBJ1-2	TRBV20-1	many	CSARGTGGINYGYTF	TGCAGTGCTAGAGGGACAGGGGGCATTAACTATGGCTACACCTTC
NA	TRBJ2-7	TRBV7-9	NA	CASRSGTSYEQYF	TGTGCCAGCAGATCCGGGACAAGCTACGAGCAGTACTTC
NA	TRBJ1-3	TRBV19	many	CASSNTFSGNTIYF	TGTGCCAGTAGTAACACCTTCTCTGGAAACACCATATATTTT
TRBD1	TRBJ1-5	TRBV10-3	once	CAISERGQGKQPQHF	TGTGCCATCAGCGAAAGGGGACAGGGGAAACAGCCCCAGCATTTT
NA	TRBJ2-2	TRBV5-5	NA	CASSAGTTSNTGELFF	TGTGCCAGCAGCGCCGGGACAACCTCGAACACCGGGGAGCTGTTTTTT
NA	TRBJ2-7	TRBV20-1	few	CSAQDREEEQYF	TGCAGTGCCCAAGACAGGGAGGAAGAGCAGTACTTC
NA	TRBJ2-5	TRBV12-3/TRBV12-4	many	CASSFGRFYETQYF	TGTGCCAGCAGTTTTGGCAGGTTTTATGAGACCCAGTACTTC
TRBD2	TRBJ2-2	TRBV7-6	many	CASSEKGLNTGELFF	TGTGCCAGCAGCGAAAAGGGACTAAACACCGGGGAGCTGTTTTTT
TRBD2	TRBJ2-7	TRBV4-2	NA	CASSALGPAGGPSYEQYF	TGTGCCAGCTCCGCCCTTGGACCAGCGGGGGGGCCTTCCTATGAGCAGTACTTC
NA	TRBJ2-2	TRBV29-1	many	CSLRDGNTGELFF	TGCAGCCTCCGGGACGGCAACACCGGGGAGCTGTTTTTT
NA	TRBJ2-5	TRBV7-4	few	CARPGETQYF	TGTGCCAGGCCGGGGGAGACCCAGTACTTC
TRBD1	TRBJ2-2	TRBV20-1	NA	CSAKGQGETGELFF	TGCAGTGCTAAAGGACAGGGGGAGACCGGGGAGCTGTTTTTT
TRBD1	TRBJ1-4	TRBV14	NA	CASSQLLQGRGEKLFF	TGTGCCAGCAGCCAATTACTACAGGGGCGGGGTGAAAAACTGTTTTTT
NA	TRBJ2-7	TRBV11-2	few	CASSSLAGKKYEQYF	TGTGCCAGCAGCTCTCTAGCCGGGAAGAAATACGAGCAGTACTTC
NA	TRBJ2-6	TRBV28	NA	CASTEGDANVLTF	TGTGCCAGCACAGAGGGGGACGCCAACGTCCTGACTTTC
NA	TRBJ2-1	TRBV5-1	few	CASSLSRASYNEQFF	TGCGCCAGCAGCTTGTCGCGGGCCTCCTACAATGAGCAGTTCTTC
NA	TRBJ2-1	TRBV9	NA	CASSVRADYNEQFF	TGTGCCAGCAGCGTAAGGGCAGATTACAATGAGCAGTTCTTC
TRBD2	TRBJ2-6	TRBV7-2	NA	CASSLSTGTSPLSGANVLTF	TGTGCCAGCAGCCTAAGCACCGGGACTAGCCCCCTCTCTGGGGCCAACGTCCTGACTTTC
NA	TRBJ1-1	TRBV29-1	NA	CSDNGNTEAFF	TGCAGTGATAACGGGAACACTGAAGCTTTCTTT
TRBD2	TRBJ2-5	TRBV7-3	NA	CASSPVLAGNQKTQYF	TGTGCCAGCAGCCCTGTGCTAGCGGGGAACCAAAAGACCCAGTACTTC
NA	TRBJ2-7	TRBV9	NA	CASGPHSSYEQYF	TGTGCCAGCGGCCCCCACTCATCCTACGAGCAGTACTTC
TRBD1	TRBJ1-1	TRBV10-2	many	CASSESHGTGGKVISEAFF	TGCGCCAGCAGTGAGTCGCACGGGACAGGGGGCAAGGTGATATCTGAAGCTTTCTTT
TRBD1	TRBJ1-5	TRBV6-5	many	CASSELDRLPQPQHF	TGTGCCAGCAGTGAATTGGACAGGCTGCCTCAGCCCCAGCATTTT
NA	TRBJ1-6	TRBV19	many	CASRYRVKDSPLHF	TGTGCCAGTCGTTACAGGGTAAAGGATTCACCCCTCCACTTT
TRBD1	TRBJ1-1	TRBV24-1	many	CATSDAGTANTEAFF	TGTGCCACCAGTGATGCCGGGACAGCGAACACTGAAGCTTTCTTT
TRBD2	TRBJ2-2	TRBV9	many	CASSAWTSGTGELFF	TGTGCCAGCAGCGCTTGGACTAGCGGCACCGGGGAGCTGTTTTTT
NA	TRBJ1-1	TRBV7-8	many	CASSPRDGGYTEAFF	TGTGCCAGCAGCCCCCGGGACGGCGGTTACACTGAAGCTTTCTTT
NA	TRBJ2-7	TRBV24-1	NA	CATSVQGDEQYF	TGTGCCACCAGTGTGCAGGGTGACGAGCAGTACTTC
NA	TRBJ1-4	TRBV20-1	many	CSASLRGNREKLFF	TGCAGTGCTAGTCTCAGGGGAAATCGTGAAAAACTGTTTTTT
TRBD1	TRBJ1-1	TRBV9	NA	CASSVEGTGGPPWEAFF	TGTGCCAGCAGCGTAGAGGGCACAGGGGGGCCCCCATGGGAAGCTTTCTTT
TRBD2	TRBJ2-3	TRBV7-3	NA	CASSLEGSGSTDTQYF	TGCGCCAGCAGCTTGGAGGGTAGCGGGAGCACAGATACGCAGTATTTT
NA	TRBJ1-6	TRBV25-1	NA	CASREGTSPLHF	TGTGCCAGCAGGGAGGGGACCTCACCCCTCCACTTT
NA	TRBJ2-5	TRBV2	NA	CASSVPSEKETQYF	TGTGCCAGCAGTGTTCCTAGCGAGAAAGAGACCCAGTACTTC
TRBD1	TRBJ2-7	TRBV7-3	many	CASSFGDRDSHEQYF	TGTGCCAGCAGCTTTGGGGACAGGGATTCCCACGAGCAGTACTTC
TRBD2	TRBJ2-2	TRBV10-3	NA	CASSEGYPSGSPTGELFF	TGTGCCAGCAGTGAAGGATACCCAAGCGGGAGCCCCACCGGGGAGCTGTTTTTT
NA	TRBJ2-7	TRBV12-3/TRBV12-4	many	CASSFGGGTYEQYF	TGTGCCAGCAGTTTCGGGGGAGGTACCTACGAGCAGTACTTC
NA	TRBJ2-7	TRBV7-6	once	CASSLYAGAAYEQYF	TGTGCCAGCAGCTTGTATGCAGGGGCGGCCTACGAGCAGTACTTC
TRBD2	TRBJ2-3	TRBV24-1	NA	CATSDFGGGGLTDTQYF	TGTGCCACCAGTGATTTCGGCGGCGGGGGTCTCACAGATACGCAGTATTTT
TRBD1	TRBJ1-5	TRBV10-3	many	CAISPGQGEYSNQPQHF	TGTGCCATCAGTCCGGGACAGGGGGAATATAGCAATCAGCCCCAGCATTTT
NA	TRBJ1-1	TRBV4-1	NA	CASSQELMVDTEAFF	TGCGCCAGCAGCCAAGAGTTAATGGTGGACACTGAAGCTTTCTTT
NA	TRBJ2-5	TRBV12-3/TRBV12-4	NA	CASSFSQETAQETQYF	TGTGCCAGCAGTTTCTCCCAGGAGACGGCCCAAGAGACCCAGTACTTC